One sample yielded the 6 T cell receptor delta chains listed below, sequenced in a study of Vδ1+ human thymocytes. Study conclusions and caveats: Thymic TRG and TRD repertoires appeared highly polyclonal.

These receptors' targets are unknown. The template was reverse-transcribed extracted RNA. Pooled V-gene forward primers with one constant-region reverse primer generated the CDR3 amplicons by multiplex PCR. TCRdb reanalysed the multiplex PCR reads with CATT. This table has about 55,000 delta-chain clones, 15% appearing once. The sequencing sample was made of Vdelta1+ gamma-delta thymocytes from the thymus. Described subset: FACS-sorted CD3+ TCRalphabeta- TCRVdelta1+ TCRVdelta2- thymocytes. These receptors were collected from a boy younger than two who had congenital heart surgery.

This clone was seen a few times. The chain is built from TRDV1 and TRDJ1, with no clear D. Germline lookup yields CDR1 TSWWSYY and CDR2 QGS. The CDR3 covers 14 residues. V lost 6 bases, J lost 0 bases, and 11 bases lay in between. CDR3 residues: CALGNEGYTDKLIF. The CDR3, as DNA: TGTGCTCTTGGTAACGAAGGCTACACCGATAAACTCATCTTT.

This clone was observed at least ten times. V and J are TRDV2 and TRDJ1; 13 bases line up with TRDD3. The CDR3 covers 19 residues. Germline V gene data show CDR1 as GEAIGNYY and CDR2 as EKD. V lost 3 bases and J lost 2; bases outside the gene matches: 14. The CDR3 DNA reads TGTGCCTGTGACCCGTACTGGGGGATACGGTCCCCGGTTACCGATAAACTCATCTTT. This codes for CACDPYWGIRSPVTDKLIF.

The chain links TRDV1 to TRDJ1; a possible D gene is TRDD2 (5 bases). Germline CDR1 reads TSWWSYY; CDR2 reads QGS. This CDR3 has 15 residues. Between the trimmed V and J ends, which lost 1 base and 2 bases, there was a span of 11 bases. CDR3 sequence (DNA): TGTGCTCTTGGGGAACCCCTACGAGGTACCGATAAACTCATCTTT. Translating gives CALGEPLRGTDKLIF.

The chain joins TRDV1 to TRDJ1, with 8 bases aligning to TRDD3. This CDR3 is 19 amino acids long. Germline lookup yields CDR1 TSWWSYY and CDR2 QGS. Losses at the gene ends were 2 bases for V and 11 bases for J; bases not matched to a gene: 25. The CDR3 DNA sequence: TGTGCTCTTGGGGAAGTGGGGCTCCGCTTGTACTGGGGGGATAATGGGCTCATCTTT. It yields the protein CALGEVGLRLYWGDNGLIF.

The chain recombines TRDV1 with TRDJ1, with 13 bases fitting TRDD3. Germline V gene lookup returns CDR1 TSWWSYY and CDR2 QGS. V lost 3 bases to trimming and J lost 0 bases; unmatched junction nucleotides: 22. CDR3 length: 23 residues. The CDR3 here is CALGDLTLTGGYAGFAYTDKLIF. CDR3 nucleotide sequence: TGTGCTCTTGGGGATCTAACCCTGACTGGGGGATACGCGGGCTTCGCGTACACCGATAAACTCATCTTT.

V gene TRDV1 combines with J gene TRDJ1; D possibly corresponds to TRDD3 (5 bases). Deletions cut 2 bases from V and 3 bases from J, with 19 bases between. Germline CDR1 reads TSWWSYY; CDR2 reads QGS. This CDR3 region has 17 residues. CDR3: CALGEKRGGVYADKLIF. As DNA, the CDR3 is TGTGCTCTTGGGGAAAAGAGAGGTGGGGTCTACGCCGATAAACTCATCTTT.